The 5 T cell receptor beta chains reported below all come from one sample, sequenced in a study of T-cell memory formation after mild COVID-19. TCRdb called the 5' RACE reads again in MiXCR, with one record for every CDR3 protein. In the table there are around 320,000 distinct CDR3 sequences, roughly 19% of which are singletons. The material sequenced was PBMCs or a T cell subset sorted from them (not recorded which). The receptors shown here come from a man aged 18 to 30 who had mild COVID-19 (a few samples of this study predate the infection). Cell type and time point are not known.

This clonotype was seen a handful of times. This chain connects TRBV4-1 to TRBJ2-1; D is perhaps TRBD1 (7 bases). The CDR3 has 18 residues. Germline lookup yields CDR1 MGHRA and CDR2 YSYEKL. V dropped 4 bases and J dropped 7 bases, with 26 bases sitting between them. CDR3 sequence (DNA): TGCGCCAGCAGCCGAAGAATACCCTCAGGGGGGACAGTGAATGAGCAGTTCTTC. Amino acids: CASSRRIPSGGTVNEQFF.

This clonotype turned up a few times. The chain couples TRBV10-3 to TRBJ2-5, with TRBD2 identical over 10 bases. Germline CDR1 and CDR2: ENHRY and SYGVKD. V was clipped by 8 bases and J by 0 bases; unmatched bases: 3. This CDR3 is built from 14 residues. This chain's CDR3 is CAIRAGGNQETQYF. The CDR3 DNA follows: TGTGCCATCCGAGCGGGGGGGAACCAAGAGACCCAGTACTTC.

The chain combines TRBV9 with TRBJ2-5; D gene unclear. Between the trimmed V and J ends, which lost 3 bases and 0 bases, there was a span of 12 bases. Germline V gene lookup returns CDR1 SGDLS and CDR2 YYNGEE. This CDR3 region has 15 residues. The CDR3 coding sequence is TGTGCCAGCAGCGGCGAGCTGGGATACCAAGAGACCCAGTACTTC. Its protein product is CASSGELGYQETQYF.

Ten or more counts support this clonotype. The chain links TRBV4-3 to TRBJ2-3; 8 bases map to TRBD2. V dropped 4 bases and J dropped 9; count of bases not matched to a gene: 12. CDR3 size: 15 residues. Germline CDR1 and CDR2: LGHNA and YSLEER. CDR3 in DNA: TGCGCCAGCAGCCCGCTAGCGGGCCGCCCCCAAACGCAGTATTTT. Protein sequence: CASSPLAGRPQTQYF.

This clonotype was seen ten or more times. This chain uses TRBV7-2 with TRBJ2-3; D gene unclear. CDR1 and CDR2 (germline): SGHTA, FQGNSA. The CDR3 totals 12 residues. V dropped 5 bases and J dropped 6 bases, with 9 bases sitting between them. CDR3 protein: CASSPTLDTQYF. The CDR3 nucleotides are TGTGCCAGCAGCCCAACGTTGGATACGCAGTATTTT.